These 10 T cell receptor beta chains were all obtained from the same sample, sequenced in a study of cytomegalovirus exposure and HLA in healthy donors. The PCR had 60 Vbeta and 13 Jbeta primers. This table comes from immunoSEQ multiplex PCR, and its TCRdb copy is limited to in-frame clones, with some not included. This sample has approximately 120,000 clones, with 70% to 80% found just once. Sample: PBMCs. The receptors originated from a man in his fifties or sixties in good health and CMV-seronegative.

This rearrangement joins TRBV19 to TRBJ2-5, with 9 bases that match TRBD2. The germline CDR1 and CDR2 sequences are LNHDA and SQIVND (reference sequence). The CDR3 is made up of 14 amino acids. Trimming at V came to 5 bases and at J to 7 bases, leaving 8 bases not matched to a gene. The CDR3 DNA reads TGTGCCAGTAGTCCCAGCGGGAGGATCGGGACCCAGTACTTC. Its protein is CASSPSGRIGTQYF.

This clone was recorded only once. The V call is TRBV7-6, the J call TRBJ1-3; D ambiguous. Trimming removed 1 base at V and 1 base at J, with 8 bases between. Germline V gene lookup returns CDR1 SGHVS and CDR2 FNYEAQ. The CDR3 totals 15 residues. CDR3 amino acids: CASSLGSGSGNTIYF. In DNA, the CDR3 is TGTGCCAGCAGCTTAGGTTCGGGGTCTGGAAACACCATATATTTT.

J is TRBJ2-2 and V is TRBV28; TRBD2 matches 10 bases. V lost 5 bases to trimming and J lost 6 bases; unmatched junction nucleotides: 6. CDR1 is MDHEN, CDR2 SYDVKM, per germline. This CDR3 has 15 residues. In nucleotides, the CDR3 is TGTGCCAGCAGTAAAGCGGGAGGGGCTTCCGGGGAGCTGTTTTTT. It yields the protein CASSKAGGASGELFF. Combining the CDR3 with reference TRBV28 and TRBJ2-2 gives the whole variable domain DVKVTQSSRYLVKRTGEKVFLECVQDMDHENMFWYRQDPGLGLRLIYFSYDVKMKEKGDIPEGYSVSREKKERFSLILESASTNQTSMYLCASSKAGGASGELFFGEGSRLTVL.

The chain combines TRBV27 with TRBJ2-2; D is perhaps TRBD1 (6 bases). Trimming removed 2 bases from V and 2 bases from J, with 18 bases in between. CDR1 MNHEY and CDR2 SMNVEV come from the germline V gene (reference sequence). The CDR3 runs 18 residues. CDR3 protein: CASSLTATGTLNTGELFF. As DNA, the CDR3 is TGTGCCAGCAGTTTAACGGCAACCGGGACACTTAACACCGGGGAGCTGTTTTTT.

The chain uses TRBV19 and TRBJ2-3; D is possibly TRBD2 (5 bases). Trimming removed 5 bases at V and 0 bases at J, with 9 bases between. CDR1 is LNHDA, CDR2 SQIVND, per germline (reference sequence). CDR3 size: 14 residues. In DNA, the CDR3 is TGTGCCAGTAGTCAAGCGGCTAGCACAGATACGCAGTATTTT. Its translation is CASSQAASTDTQYF.

The chain joins TRBV10-2 to TRBJ2-7; 8 nucleotides match TRBD1. In germline, CDR1 is WSHSY, CDR2 SAAADI. This CDR3 contains 15 residues. V was clipped by 4 bases and J by 3 bases; unmatched bases: 8. The CDR3 loop reads CASSGTRQGNYEQYF. CDR3 sequence (DNA): TGCGCCAGCAGTGGGACGCGACAGGGGAACTACGAGCAGTACTTC.

The V call is TRBV27, the J call TRBJ1-5; possible D gene TRBD1, 6 bases. The CDR3 is 19 residues long. From germline, CDR1 is MNHEY and CDR2 SMNVEV (reference sequence). V was trimmed by 8 bases and J by 0 bases, leaving 26 bases between them. The CDR3: CASGFLIFGQNHSNQPQHF. The CDR3 DNA is TGTGCCAGCGGCTTTCTAATTTTTGGACAGAATCATAGCAATCAGCCCCAGCATTTT.

V gene TRBV5-4 combines with J gene TRBJ1-1; a possible D gene is TRBD1 (5 bases). The CDR3 extends over 14 amino acids. CDR1 SGHNT and CDR2 YYREEE come from the germline V gene (reference sequence). The V and J ends lost 5 bases and 6 bases respectively, with 17 bases between them. CDR3 nucleotide sequence: TGTGCCAGCAGTCTCACCCAAAAAGGGGCTGAAGCTTTCTTT. It encodes CASSLTQKGAEAFF.

The chain joins TRBV27 to TRBJ1-4; 11 bases fit TRBD1. Losses at the gene ends were 4 bases for V and 7 bases for J; bases not matched to a gene: 8. The CDR3 covers 16 residues. Germline-derived CDR1 and CDR2 are MNHEY and SMNVEV (reference sequence). In DNA form, the CDR3 reads TGTGCCAGCAGTTCACCCCCCGGGACAGGGGGTGAAAAACTGTTTTTT. It yields the protein CASSSPPGTGGEKLFF.

On this clone: A read error is possible here, since a much larger clone lies one base away. The rearrangement uses TRBV14 and TRBJ1-1; TRBD1 matches at 9 bases. Trimming cost V 8 bases and J 1 base; bases outside gene matches: 2. The CDR3 has 13 residues. Germline V gene lookup returns CDR1 SGHDN and CDR2 FVKESK. The CDR3 DNA follows: TGTGCCAGCTCGGGACAGGGGAACACTGAAGCTTTCTTT. It encodes CASSGQGNTEAFF. Full variable domain (missing parts from reference TRBV14 and TRBJ1-1): EAGVTQFPSHSVIEKGQTVTLRCDPISGHDNLYWYRRVMGKEIKFLLHFVKESKQDESGMPNNRFLAERTGGTYSTLKVQPAELEDSGVYFCASSGQGNTEAFFGQGTRLTVV.